This T cell receptor (beta chain) came from a study of CD8+ T cells in alopecia areata. Study-level background: Treated patients received oral tofacitinib, 5 to 10 mg twice daily.

Treatment reported: oral pan-JAK inhibitor, 5-10 mg twice daily. A FACSAria was used to sort CD4+ and CD8+ T cells. These cells came from PBMCs. Sequencing relied on a cDNA template that was reverse transcribed from extracted RNA. TCRdb's table, derived via immunoSEQ multiplex PCR, lists solely in-frame clones and lacks some. The repertoire holds about 190,000 clones, with roughly 60% as singletons. The sequenced sample was CD4+ T cells sorted from blood, obtained at week 24, from a patient treated with tofacitinib. The receptor was isolated from a human donor with alopecia areata.

CDR3 in DNA: TGCAGCGCCCGGACAGGAAACAATGAGCAGTTCTTC. Its protein product is CSARTGNNEQFF. The chain couples TRBV29-1 to TRBJ2-1; 7 bases line up with TRBD1. Germline values: CDR1 SQVTM, CDR2 ANQGSEA. V shed 7 bases and J 5 bases; nucleotides not matched to a gene: 5. There are 12 residues in the CDR3.